This T cell receptor beta chain was observed in a study of cytomegalovirus exposure and HLA in healthy donors. Study conclusions and caveats: Equally common other TCR beta chains were less clonally expanded than HLA-associated ones, a later analysis found. Investigators reported around 150 TCR beta chains as tied to cytomegalovirus. TRBV6-2, TRBV6-3 and other indistinguishable V segments were excluded. Per published accounts, TCR beta sequences correctly predicted the HLA-A and HLA-B alleles of most subjects.

PCR was performed using 60 Vbeta and 13 Jbeta primers. The assay was immunoSEQ multiplex PCR, and TCRdb's table has in-frame clones only and misses some. The data contain under 75,000 clones, over 70% of them singletons. About this clone itself: The antigen is unknown.

CDR3 size: 15 residues. Germline CDR1 is MNHEY and CDR2 is SVGAGI. V lost 0 bases to trimming and J lost 5 bases; unmatched junction nucleotides: 5. This sequence originates from a human donor in good health. The chain employs TRBV6-5 and TRBJ2-7; 9 bases line up with TRBD2. The sequenced sample consisted of PBMCs. The DNA for the CDR3 is TGTGCCAGCAGTTACTCCGGGACTAGCTATAACGAGCAGTACTTC. Protein: CASSYSGTSYNEQYF.